The rows below give T cell receptor beta chains drawn from one sample of a study of T cell changes during pregnancy in multiple sclerosis. Measured with immunoSEQ multiplex PCR; TCRdb has only the in-frame clones, and not every one. This table has about 93,000 clones, under 95% appearing once. Sequences were derived from peripheral blood, sampled before pregnancy. Receptors originate from a female donor with multiple sclerosis, enrolled in a pregnancy study. Both conserved end residues are part of each CDR3. The order of the fields is D gene, J gene, V gene, clone size, CDR3 DNA, CDR3 protein. The D gene is left open where the match is weak. A clone size is listed for some rows: how often the clone was seen (once, few, many), or a class if it is expanded.

D gene: .
J gene: TRBJ1-1
V gene: TRBV19
clone size: .
CDR3 DNA: TGTGCCAGTAGTATAGGCAGTAAAAACACTGAAGCTTTCTTT
CDR3 protein: CASSIGSKNTEAFF

D gene: TRBD1
J gene: TRBJ1-2
V gene: TRBV7-8
clone size: .
CDR3 DNA: TGTGCCAGCAGCTTAAGGGGACAGGGGACTAGTTCGGGCTACACCTTC
CDR3 protein: CASSLRGQGTSSGYTF

D gene: .
J gene: TRBJ1-4
V gene: TRBV9
clone size: once
CDR3 DNA: TGTGCCAGCAGCTTCGGACAGAGGGCAACTAATGAAAAACTGTTTTTT
CDR3 protein: CASSFGQRATNEKLFF

D gene: TRBD1
J gene: TRBJ2-5
V gene: TRBV5-5
clone size: .
CDR3 DNA: TGTGCCAGCAGCTTGGCGACAGGGGGCCAGACCCAGTACTTC
CDR3 protein: CASSLATGGQTQYF

D gene: TRBD1
J gene: TRBJ1-5
V gene: TRBV15
clone size: .
CDR3 DNA: TGTGCCACCAGCAGCTGGACAGGGGGCTTACAGCCCCAGCATTTT
CDR3 protein: CATSSWTGGLQPQHF

D gene: TRBD1
J gene: TRBJ2-7
V gene: TRBV5-1
clone size: .
CDR3 DNA: TGCGCCAGCAGCTCAGCTGTGATGGGACAGGGGAACTACGAGCAGTACTTC
CDR3 protein: CASSSAVMGQGNYEQYF

D gene: .
J gene: TRBJ1-6
V gene: TRBV18
clone size: few
CDR3 DNA: TGTGCCAGCTCACCGGTGGGTCGACAGACTAATTCACCCCTCCACTTT
CDR3 protein: CASSPVGRQTNSPLHF

D gene: TRBD1
J gene: TRBJ2-2
V gene: TRBV29-1
clone size: .
CDR3 DNA: TGCAGCGTCCGACAGGGGGCGGACACCGGGGAGCTGTTTTTT
CDR3 protein: CSVRQGADTGELFF

D gene: TRBD1
J gene: TRBJ2-4
V gene: TRBV7-9
clone size: .
CDR3 DNA: TGTGCCAGCAGCTCTGGACAGGCGAACATAGCCAAAAACATTCAGTACTTC
CDR3 protein: CASSSGQANIAKNIQYF

D gene: TRBD1
J gene: TRBJ1-2
V gene: TRBV19
clone size: .
CDR3 DNA: TGTGCCAGTAGTATTTGGACAGGGGACTATGGCTACACCTTC
CDR3 protein: CASSIWTGDYGYTF

D gene: .
J gene: TRBJ2-4
V gene: TRBV19
clone size: .
CDR3 DNA: TGTGCCAGTAGTCGTCAGGGGCAGGGAAACATTCAGTACTTC
CDR3 protein: CASSRQGQGNIQYF

D gene: .
J gene: TRBJ1-1
V gene: TRBV2
clone size: .
CDR3 DNA: TGTGCCAGCAGGGGCAGACAGAACACTGAAGCTTTCTTT
CDR3 protein: CASRGRQNTEAFF

D gene: TRBD1
J gene: TRBJ2-1
V gene: TRBV19
clone size: .
CDR3 DNA: TGTGCCAGCAATACAGGGGGCAGAGGGAATGAGCAGTTCTTC
CDR3 protein: CASNTGGRGNEQFF

D gene: .
J gene: TRBJ2-3
V gene: TRBV30
clone size: .
CDR3 DNA: TGTGCCTGCAAACAGGCCACAGATACGCAGTATTTT
CDR3 protein: CACKQATDTQYF

D gene: .
J gene: TRBJ1-4
V gene: TRBV28
clone size: .
CDR3 DNA: TGTGCCAGCAGTTCTAATAATGAAAAACTGTTTTTT
CDR3 protein: CASSSNNEKLFF

D gene: .
J gene: TRBJ2-5
V gene: TRBV9
clone size: .
CDR3 DNA: TGTGCCAGCAGCCCCAGTTTAGCGGTACAGGAGACCCAGTACTTC
CDR3 protein: CASSPSLAVQETQYF

D gene: TRBD2
J gene: TRBJ2-7
V gene: TRBV2
clone size: .
CDR3 DNA: TGTGCCAGCACCCTGGTTGGGGCAGGGAGGGACGAGCAGTACTTC
CDR3 protein: CASTLVGAGRDEQYF

D gene: .
J gene: TRBJ1-5
V gene: TRBV4-2
clone size: .
CDR3 DNA: TGTGCCAGCAGCCACGGAGCCGGGAATAGCAATCAGCCCCAGCATTTT
CDR3 protein: CASSHGAGNSNQPQHF